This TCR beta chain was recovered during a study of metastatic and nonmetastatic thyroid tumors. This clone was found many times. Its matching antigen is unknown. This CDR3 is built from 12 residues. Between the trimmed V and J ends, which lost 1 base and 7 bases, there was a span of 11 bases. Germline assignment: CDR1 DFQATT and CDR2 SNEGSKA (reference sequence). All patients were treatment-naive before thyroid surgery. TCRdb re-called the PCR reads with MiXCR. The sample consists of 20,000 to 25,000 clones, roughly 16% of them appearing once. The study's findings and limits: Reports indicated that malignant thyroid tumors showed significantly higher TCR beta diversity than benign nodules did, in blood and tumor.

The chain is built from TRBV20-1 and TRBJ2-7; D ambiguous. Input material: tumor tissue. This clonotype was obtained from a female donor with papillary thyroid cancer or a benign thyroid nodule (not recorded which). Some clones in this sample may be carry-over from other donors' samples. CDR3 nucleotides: TGCAGTGCTAGAGTGTCGGAAACTGAGCAGTACTTC. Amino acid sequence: CSARVSETEQYF.